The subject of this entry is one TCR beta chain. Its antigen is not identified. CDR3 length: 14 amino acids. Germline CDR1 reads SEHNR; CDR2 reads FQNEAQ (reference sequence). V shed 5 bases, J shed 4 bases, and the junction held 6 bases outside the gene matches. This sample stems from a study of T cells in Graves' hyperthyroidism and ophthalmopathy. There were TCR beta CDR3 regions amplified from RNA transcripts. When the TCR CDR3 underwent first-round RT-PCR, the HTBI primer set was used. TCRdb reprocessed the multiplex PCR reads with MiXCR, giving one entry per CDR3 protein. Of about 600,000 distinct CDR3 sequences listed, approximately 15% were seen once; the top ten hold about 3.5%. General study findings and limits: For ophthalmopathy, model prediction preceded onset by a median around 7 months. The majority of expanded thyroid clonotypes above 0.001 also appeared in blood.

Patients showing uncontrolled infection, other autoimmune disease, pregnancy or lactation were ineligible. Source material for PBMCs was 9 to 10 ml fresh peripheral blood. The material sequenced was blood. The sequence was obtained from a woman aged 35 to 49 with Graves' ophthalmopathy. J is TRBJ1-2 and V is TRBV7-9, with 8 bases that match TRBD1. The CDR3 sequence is CASSQTGAAYGYTF. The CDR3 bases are TGTGCCAGCAGCCAGACAGGGGCGGCCTATGGCTACACCTTC. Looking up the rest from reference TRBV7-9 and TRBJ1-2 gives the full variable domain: DTGVSQNPRHKITKRGQNVTFRCDPISEHNRLYWYRQTLGQGPEFLTYFQNEAQLEKSRLLSDRFSAERPKGSFSTLEIQRTEQGDSAMYLCASSQTGAAYGYTFGSGTRLTVV.